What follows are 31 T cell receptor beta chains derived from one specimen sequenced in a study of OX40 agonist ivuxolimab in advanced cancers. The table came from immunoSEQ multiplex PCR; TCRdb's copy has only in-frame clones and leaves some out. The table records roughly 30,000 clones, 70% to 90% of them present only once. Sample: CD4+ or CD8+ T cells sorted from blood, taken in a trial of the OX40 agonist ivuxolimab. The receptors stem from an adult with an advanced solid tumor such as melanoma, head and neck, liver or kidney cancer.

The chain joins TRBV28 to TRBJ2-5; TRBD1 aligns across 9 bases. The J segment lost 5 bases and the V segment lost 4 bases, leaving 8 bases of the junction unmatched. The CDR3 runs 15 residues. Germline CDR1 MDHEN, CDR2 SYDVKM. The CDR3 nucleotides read TGTGCCAGCAGTTCGCCGGGACAGGGAATGGAGACCCAGTACTTC. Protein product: CASSSPGQGMETQYF.

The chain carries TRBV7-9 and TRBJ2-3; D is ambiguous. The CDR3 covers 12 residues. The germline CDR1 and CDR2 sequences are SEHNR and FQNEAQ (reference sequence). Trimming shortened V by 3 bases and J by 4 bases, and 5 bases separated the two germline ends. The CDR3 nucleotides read TGTGCCAGCAGCTTGGAGTCAGATACGCAGTATTTT. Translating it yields CASSLESDTQYF.

The CDR3, as DNA: TGTGCCAGCAGTGATAGCGGGGGGGTTTTTAACAATGAGCAGTTCTTC. Amino acids: CASSDSGGVFNNEQFF. The V and J genes are TRBV2 and TRBJ2-1; 11 nucleotides line up with TRBD2. The CDR3 is made up of 16 amino acids. Germline V gene data show CDR1 as SNHLY and CDR2 as FYNNEI. The trim removed 3 bases at V and 5 bases at J, leaving 6 bases unmatched.

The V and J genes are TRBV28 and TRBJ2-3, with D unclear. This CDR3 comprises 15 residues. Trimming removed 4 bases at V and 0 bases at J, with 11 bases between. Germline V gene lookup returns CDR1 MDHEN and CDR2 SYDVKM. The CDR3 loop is CASSSRSSSTDTQYF. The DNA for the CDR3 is TGTGCCAGCAGTTCCCGTAGCTCTAGCACAGATACGCAGTATTTT.

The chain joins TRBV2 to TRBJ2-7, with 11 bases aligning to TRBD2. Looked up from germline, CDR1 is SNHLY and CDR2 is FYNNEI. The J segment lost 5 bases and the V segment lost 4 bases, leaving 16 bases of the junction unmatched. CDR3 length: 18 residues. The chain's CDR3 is CASSARLAGGTKQDEQYF. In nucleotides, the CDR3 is TGTGCCAGCAGTGCCCGCCTAGCGGGGGGAACGAAGCAGGACGAGCAGTACTTC.

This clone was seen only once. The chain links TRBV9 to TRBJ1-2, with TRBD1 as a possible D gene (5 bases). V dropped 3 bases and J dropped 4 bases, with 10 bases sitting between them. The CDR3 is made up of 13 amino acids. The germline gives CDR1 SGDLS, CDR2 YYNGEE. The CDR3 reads CASSAGFGYGYTF. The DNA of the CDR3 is TGTGCCAGCAGCGCAGGGTTTGGCTATGGCTACACCTTC.

The chain's CDR3 is CAILLEGKEIYGYTF. The CDR3, as DNA: TGTGCCATCCTGCTGGAGGGAAAGGAGATCTATGGCTACACCTTC. The chain joins TRBV5-4 to TRBJ1-2; D gene uncertain. Germline lookup yields CDR1 SGHNT and CDR2 YYREEE (reference sequence). The V and J ends lost 9 bases and 4 bases respectively, with 22 bases between them. CDR3 size: 15 residues.

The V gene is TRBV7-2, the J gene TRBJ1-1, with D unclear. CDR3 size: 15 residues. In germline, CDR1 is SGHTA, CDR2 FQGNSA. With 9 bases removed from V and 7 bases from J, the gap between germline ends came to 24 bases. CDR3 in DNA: TGTGCCAGTTCCCCCGAAATAACACTCGATTTTGAAGCTTTCTTT. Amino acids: CASSPEITLDFEAFF.

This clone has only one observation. The CDR3 sequence: CASSPQNRAANEKLFF. The CDR3 DNA follows: TGTGCCAGCAGTCCGCAGAACAGGGCCGCTAATGAAAAACTGTTTTTT. The rearrangement uses TRBV28 and TRBJ1-4; perhaps TRBD1 as D (6 bases). V lost 5 bases, J lost 3 bases, and 16 bases lay in between. This CDR3 has 16 residues. CDR1 and CDR2 from the germline V gene are MDHEN and SYDVKM.

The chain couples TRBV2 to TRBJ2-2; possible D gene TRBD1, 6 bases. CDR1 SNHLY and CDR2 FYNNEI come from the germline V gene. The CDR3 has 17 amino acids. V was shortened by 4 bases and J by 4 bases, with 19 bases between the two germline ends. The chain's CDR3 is CASSGPLAGAFTGELFF. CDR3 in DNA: TGTGCCAGCAGTGGCCCTCTGGCAGGGGCCTTCACCGGGGAGCTGTTTTTT.

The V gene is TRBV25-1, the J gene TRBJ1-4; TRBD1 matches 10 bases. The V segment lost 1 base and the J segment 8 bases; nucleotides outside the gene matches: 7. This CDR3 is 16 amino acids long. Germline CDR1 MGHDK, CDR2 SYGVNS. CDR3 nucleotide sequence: TGTGCCAGCAGTGAATGGGGTGGACAGGGGGAAGAAAAACTGTTTTTT. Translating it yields CASSEWGGQGEEKLFF. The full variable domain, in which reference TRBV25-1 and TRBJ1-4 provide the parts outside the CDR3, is EADIYQTPRYLVIGTGKKITLECSQTMGHDKMYWYQQDPGMELHLIHYSYGVNSTEKGDLSSESTVSRIRTEHFPLTLESARPSHTSQYLCASSEWGGQGEEKLFFGSGTQLSVL.

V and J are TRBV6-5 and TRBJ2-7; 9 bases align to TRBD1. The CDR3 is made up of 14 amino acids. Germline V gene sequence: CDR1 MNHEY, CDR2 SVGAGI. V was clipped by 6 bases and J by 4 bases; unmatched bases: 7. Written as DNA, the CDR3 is TGTGCCAGCAGACCGGGACAGGGATTTTACGAGCAGTACTTC. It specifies CASRPGQGFYEQYF.

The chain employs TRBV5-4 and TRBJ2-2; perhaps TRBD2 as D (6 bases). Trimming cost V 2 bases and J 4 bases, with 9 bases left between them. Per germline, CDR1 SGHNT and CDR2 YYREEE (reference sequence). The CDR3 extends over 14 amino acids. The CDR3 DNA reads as TGTGCCAGCAGCTTAATGGGGGGCACCGGGGAGCTGTTTTTT. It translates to CASSLMGGTGELFF.

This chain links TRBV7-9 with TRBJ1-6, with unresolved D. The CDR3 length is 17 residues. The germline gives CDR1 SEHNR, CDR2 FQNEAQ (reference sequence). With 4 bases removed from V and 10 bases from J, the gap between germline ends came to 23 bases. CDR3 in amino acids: CASSYDILGLVASPLHF. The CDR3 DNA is TGTGCCAGCAGCTATGACATACTCGGACTCGTCGCCTCACCCCTCCACTTT. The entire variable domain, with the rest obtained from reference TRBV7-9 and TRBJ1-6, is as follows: DTGVSQNPRHKITKRGQNVTFRCDPISEHNRLYWYRQTLGQGPEFLTYFQNEAQLEKSRLLSDRFSAERPKGSFSTLEIQRTEQGDSAMYLCASSYDILGLVASPLHFGNGTRLTVT.

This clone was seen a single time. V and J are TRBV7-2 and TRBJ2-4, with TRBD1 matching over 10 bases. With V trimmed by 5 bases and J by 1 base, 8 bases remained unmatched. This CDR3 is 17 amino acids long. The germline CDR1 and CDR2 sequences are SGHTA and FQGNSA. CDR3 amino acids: CASSPRTGGVAKNIQYF. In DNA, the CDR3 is TGTGCCAGCAGCCCCAGGACAGGGGGTGTTGCCAAAAACATTCAGTACTTC.

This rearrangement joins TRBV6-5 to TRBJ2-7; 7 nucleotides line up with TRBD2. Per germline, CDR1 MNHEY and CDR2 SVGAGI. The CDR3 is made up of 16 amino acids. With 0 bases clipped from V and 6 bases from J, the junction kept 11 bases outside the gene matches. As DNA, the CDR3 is TGTGCCAGCAGTTACTCGAAGCGGGACGCCCCAGGCGAGCAGTACTTC. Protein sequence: CASSYSKRDAPGEQYF.

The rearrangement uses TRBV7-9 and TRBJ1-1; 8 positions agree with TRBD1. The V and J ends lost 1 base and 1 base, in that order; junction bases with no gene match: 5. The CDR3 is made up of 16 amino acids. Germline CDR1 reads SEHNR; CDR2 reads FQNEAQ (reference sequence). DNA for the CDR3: TGTGCCAGCAGCTTAGGGGGCCAGGGGGCGAACACTGAAGCTTTCTTT. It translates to CASSLGGQGANTEAFF.

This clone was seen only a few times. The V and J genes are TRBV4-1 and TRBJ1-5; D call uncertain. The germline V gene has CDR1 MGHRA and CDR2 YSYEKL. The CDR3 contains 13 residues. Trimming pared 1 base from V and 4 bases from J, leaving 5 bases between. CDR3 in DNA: TGCGCCAGCAGCCAAGTAGGTAATCAGCCCCAGCATTTT. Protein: CASSQVGNQPQHF.

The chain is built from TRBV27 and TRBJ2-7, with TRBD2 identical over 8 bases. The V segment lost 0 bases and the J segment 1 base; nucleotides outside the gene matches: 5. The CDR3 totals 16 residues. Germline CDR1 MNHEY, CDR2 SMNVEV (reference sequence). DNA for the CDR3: TGTGCCAGCAGTTTATCGTTCGCGGGGGGTTCCTACGAGCAGTACTTC. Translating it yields CASSLSFAGGSYEQYF.

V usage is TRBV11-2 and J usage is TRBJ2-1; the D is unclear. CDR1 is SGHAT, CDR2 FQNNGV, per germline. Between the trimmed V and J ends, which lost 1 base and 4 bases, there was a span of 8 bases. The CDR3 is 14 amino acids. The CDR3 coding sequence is TGTGCCAGCAGCTTAGGAGCAGAGTACAATGAGCAGTTCTTC. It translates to CASSLGAEYNEQFF.

This CDR3 is CASSLGNTDTQYF. CDR3 nucleotide sequence: TGTGCCAGCAGTTTAGGAAACACAGATACGCAGTATTTT. The chain links TRBV27 to TRBJ2-3; D is undetermined. CDR3 length: 13 amino acids. Germline V gene sequence: CDR1 MNHEY, CDR2 SMNVEV (reference sequence). Trimming removed 2 bases from V and 2 bases from J, with 5 bases in between.

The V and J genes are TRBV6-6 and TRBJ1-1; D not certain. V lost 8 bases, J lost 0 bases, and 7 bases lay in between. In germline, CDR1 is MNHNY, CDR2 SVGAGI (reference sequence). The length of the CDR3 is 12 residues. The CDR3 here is CASGPLNTEAFF. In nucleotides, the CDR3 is TGTGCCAGCGGGCCGTTGAACACTGAAGCTTTCTTT.

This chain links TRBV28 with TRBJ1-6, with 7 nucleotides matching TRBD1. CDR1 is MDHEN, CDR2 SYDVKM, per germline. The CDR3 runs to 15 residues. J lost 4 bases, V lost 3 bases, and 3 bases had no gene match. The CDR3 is CASSLTGIYNSPLHF. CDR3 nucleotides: TGTGCCAGCAGTTTGACAGGGATATATAATTCACCCCTCCACTTT.

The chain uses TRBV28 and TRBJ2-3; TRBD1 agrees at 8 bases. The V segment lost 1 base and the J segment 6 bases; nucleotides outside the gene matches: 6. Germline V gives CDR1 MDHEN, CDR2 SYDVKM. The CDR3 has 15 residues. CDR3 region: CASSLYQGAVDTQYF. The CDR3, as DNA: TGTGCCAGCAGTTTATATCAGGGGGCGGTGGATACGCAGTATTTT.

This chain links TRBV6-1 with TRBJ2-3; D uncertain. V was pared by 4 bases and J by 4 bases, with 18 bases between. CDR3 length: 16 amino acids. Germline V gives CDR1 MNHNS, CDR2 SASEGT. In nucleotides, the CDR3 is TGTGCCAGCAGTGGGATGCTGGTTCTGGTAGCAGATACGCAGTATTTT. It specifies CASSGMLVLVADTQYF.

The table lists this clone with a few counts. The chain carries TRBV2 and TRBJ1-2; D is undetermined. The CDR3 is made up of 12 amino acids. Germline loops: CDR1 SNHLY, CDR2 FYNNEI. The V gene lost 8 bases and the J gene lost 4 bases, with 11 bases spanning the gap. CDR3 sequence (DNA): TGTGCCAGCTCGGGAAGCGGCTATGGCTACACCTTC. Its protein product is CASSGSGYGYTF. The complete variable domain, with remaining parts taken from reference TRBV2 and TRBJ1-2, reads EPEVTQTPSHQVTQMGQEVILRCVPISNHLYFYWYRQILGQKVEFLVSFYNNEISEKSEIFDDQFSVERPDGSNFTLKIRSTKLEDSAMYFCASSGSGYGYTFGSGTRLTVV.

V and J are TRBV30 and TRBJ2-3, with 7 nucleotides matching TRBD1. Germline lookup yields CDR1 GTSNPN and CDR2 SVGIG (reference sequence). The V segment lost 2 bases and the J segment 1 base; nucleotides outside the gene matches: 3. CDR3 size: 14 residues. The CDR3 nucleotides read TGTGCCTGGAGTACCGACAGGGGCACAGATACGCAGTATTTT. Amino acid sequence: CAWSTDRGTDTQYF.

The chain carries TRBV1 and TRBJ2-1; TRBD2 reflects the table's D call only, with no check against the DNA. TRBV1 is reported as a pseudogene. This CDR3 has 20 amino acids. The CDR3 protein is CTSSQGGSGGHLSSYNEQFF. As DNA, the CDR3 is TGCACCAGCAGCCAAGGGGGTAGCGGGGGGCACCTTAGCTCCTACAATGAGCAGTTCTTC.

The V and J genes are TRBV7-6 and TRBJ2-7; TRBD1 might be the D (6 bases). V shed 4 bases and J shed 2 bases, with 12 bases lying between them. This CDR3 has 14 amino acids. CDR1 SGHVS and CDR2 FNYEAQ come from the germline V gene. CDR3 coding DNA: TGTGCCAGCAGCTCCCGGGACACCACCTACGAGCAGTACTTC. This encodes CASSSRDTTYEQYF. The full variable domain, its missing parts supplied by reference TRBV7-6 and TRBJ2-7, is GAGVSQSPRYKVTKRGQDVALRCDPISGHVSLYWYRQALGQGPEFLTYFNYEAQQDKSGLPNDRFSAERPEGSISTLTIQRTEQRDSAMYRCASSSRDTTYEQYFGPGTRLTVT.

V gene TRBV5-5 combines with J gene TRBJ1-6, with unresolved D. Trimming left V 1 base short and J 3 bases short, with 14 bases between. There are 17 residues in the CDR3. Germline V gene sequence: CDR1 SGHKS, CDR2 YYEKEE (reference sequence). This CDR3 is CASSLQERKIYNSPLHF. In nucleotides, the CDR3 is TGTGCCAGCAGCTTGCAGGAAAGAAAGATCTATAATTCACCCCTCCACTTT.

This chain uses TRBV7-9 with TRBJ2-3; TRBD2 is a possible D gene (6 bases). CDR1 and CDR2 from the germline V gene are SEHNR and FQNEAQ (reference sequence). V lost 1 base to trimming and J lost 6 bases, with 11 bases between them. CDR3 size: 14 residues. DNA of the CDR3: TGTGCCAGCAGCTTAGGGGGAGGTCGGGATACGCAGTATTTT. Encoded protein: CASSLGGGRDTQYF.